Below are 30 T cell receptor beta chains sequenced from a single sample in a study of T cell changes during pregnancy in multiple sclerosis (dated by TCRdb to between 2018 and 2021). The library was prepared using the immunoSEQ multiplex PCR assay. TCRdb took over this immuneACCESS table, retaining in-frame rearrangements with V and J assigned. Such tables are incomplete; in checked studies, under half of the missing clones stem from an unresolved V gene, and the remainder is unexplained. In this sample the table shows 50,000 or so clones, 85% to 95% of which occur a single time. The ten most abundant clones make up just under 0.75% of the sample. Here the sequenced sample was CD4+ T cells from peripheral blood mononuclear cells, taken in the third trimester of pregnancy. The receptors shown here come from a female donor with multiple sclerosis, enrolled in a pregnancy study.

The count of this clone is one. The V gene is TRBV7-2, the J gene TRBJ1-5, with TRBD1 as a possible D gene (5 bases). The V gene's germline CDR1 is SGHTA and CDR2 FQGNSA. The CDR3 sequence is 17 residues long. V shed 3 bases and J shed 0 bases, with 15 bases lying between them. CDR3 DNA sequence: TGTGCCAGCAGCTTTATCCGGACACCCTATAGCAATCAGCCCCAGCATTTT. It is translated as CASSFIRTPYSNQPQHF.

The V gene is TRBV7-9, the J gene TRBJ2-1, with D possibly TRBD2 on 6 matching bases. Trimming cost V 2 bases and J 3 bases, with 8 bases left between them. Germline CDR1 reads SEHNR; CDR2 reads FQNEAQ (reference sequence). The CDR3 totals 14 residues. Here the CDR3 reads CASSLLGGYNEQFF. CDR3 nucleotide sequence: TGTGCCAGCAGCTTACTGGGGGGCTACAATGAGCAGTTCTTC.

The CDR3 DNA follows: TGTGCCAGCAGCTTAGCGCCCACGGGTTGGGGCACAGATACGCAGTATTTT. Amino acid sequence: CASSLAPTGWGTDTQYF. V usage is TRBV7-2 and J usage is TRBJ2-3, with no clear D. Trimming pared 0 bases from V and 1 base from J, leaving 14 bases between. The CDR3 sequence is 17 residues long. Germline values: CDR1 SGHTA, CDR2 FQGNSA.

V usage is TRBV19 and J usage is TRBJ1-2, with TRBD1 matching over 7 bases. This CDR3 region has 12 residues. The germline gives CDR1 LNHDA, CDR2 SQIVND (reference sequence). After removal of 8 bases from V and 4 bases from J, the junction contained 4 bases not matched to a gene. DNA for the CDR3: TGTGCCAGTGACAGGGACGGCTATGGCTACACCTTC. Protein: CASDRDGYGYTF.

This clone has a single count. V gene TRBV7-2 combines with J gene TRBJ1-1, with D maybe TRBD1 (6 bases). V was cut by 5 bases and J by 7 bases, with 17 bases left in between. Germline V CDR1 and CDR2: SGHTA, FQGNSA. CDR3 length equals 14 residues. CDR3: CASSLRGGLVEAFF. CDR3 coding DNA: TGTGCCAGCAGCCTAAGGGGGGGGTTGGTTGAAGCTTTCTTT.

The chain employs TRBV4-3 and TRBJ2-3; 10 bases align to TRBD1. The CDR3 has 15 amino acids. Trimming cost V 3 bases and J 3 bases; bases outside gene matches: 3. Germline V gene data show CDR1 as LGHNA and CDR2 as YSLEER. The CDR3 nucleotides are TGCGCCAGCAGCCAGACAGGGGGCGTGACAGATACGCAGTATTTT. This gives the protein CASSQTGGVTDTQYF.

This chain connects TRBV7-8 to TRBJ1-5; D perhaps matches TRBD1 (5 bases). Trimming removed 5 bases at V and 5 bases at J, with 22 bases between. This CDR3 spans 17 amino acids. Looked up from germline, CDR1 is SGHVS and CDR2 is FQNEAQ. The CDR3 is CASSPPRRVNPHQPQHF. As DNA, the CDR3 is TGTGCCAGCAGCCCCCCACGCAGGGTAAATCCCCATCAGCCCCAGCATTTT.

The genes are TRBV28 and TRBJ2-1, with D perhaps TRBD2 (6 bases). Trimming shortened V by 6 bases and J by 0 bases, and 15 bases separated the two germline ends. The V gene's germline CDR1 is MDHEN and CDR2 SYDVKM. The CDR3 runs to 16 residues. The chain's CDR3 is CASSRTSSSSYNEQFF. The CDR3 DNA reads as TGTGCCAGCAGCCGAACTAGCTCGAGCTCCTACAATGAGCAGTTCTTC.

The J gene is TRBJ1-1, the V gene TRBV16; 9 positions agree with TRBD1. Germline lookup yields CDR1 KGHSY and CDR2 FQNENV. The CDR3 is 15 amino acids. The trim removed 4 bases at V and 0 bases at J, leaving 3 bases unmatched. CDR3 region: CASSRGQGLNTEAFF. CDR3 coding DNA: TGTGCCAGCAGCCGTGGACAGGGGCTGAACACTGAAGCTTTCTTT.

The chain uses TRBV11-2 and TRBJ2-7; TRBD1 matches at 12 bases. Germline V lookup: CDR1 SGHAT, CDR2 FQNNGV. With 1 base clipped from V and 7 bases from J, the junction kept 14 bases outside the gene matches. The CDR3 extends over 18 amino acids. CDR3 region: CASSLGGQGASLGREQYF. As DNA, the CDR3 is TGTGCCAGCAGCTTAGGGGGACAGGGGGCCTCGTTAGGTAGGGAGCAGTACTTC. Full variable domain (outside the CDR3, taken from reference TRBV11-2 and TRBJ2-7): EAGVAQSPRYKIIEKRQSVAFWCNPISGHATLYWYQQILGQGPKLLIQFQNNGVVDDSQLPKDRFSAERLKGVDSTLKIQPAKLEDSAVYLCASSLGGQGASLGREQYFGPGTRLTVT.

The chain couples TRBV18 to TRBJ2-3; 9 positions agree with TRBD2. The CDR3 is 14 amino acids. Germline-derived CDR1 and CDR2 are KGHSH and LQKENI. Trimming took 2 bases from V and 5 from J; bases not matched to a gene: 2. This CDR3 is CASSPASGVDTQYF. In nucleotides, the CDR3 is TGTGCCAGCTCACCAGCTAGCGGGGTAGATACGCAGTATTTT.

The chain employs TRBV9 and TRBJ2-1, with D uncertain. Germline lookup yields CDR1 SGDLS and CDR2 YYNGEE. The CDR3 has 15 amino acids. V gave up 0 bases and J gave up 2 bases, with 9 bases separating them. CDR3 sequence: CASSVGSFPYNEQFF. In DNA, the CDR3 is TGTGCCAGCAGCGTAGGCAGTTTCCCCTACAATGAGCAGTTCTTC.

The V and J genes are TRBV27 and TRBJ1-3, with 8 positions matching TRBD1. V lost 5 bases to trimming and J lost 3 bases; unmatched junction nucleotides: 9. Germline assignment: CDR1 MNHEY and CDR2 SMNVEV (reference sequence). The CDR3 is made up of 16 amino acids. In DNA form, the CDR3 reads TGTGCCAGCAGTCAGCGACAGGGGTTGGGTGGAAACACCATATATTTT. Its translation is CASSQRQGLGGNTIYF.

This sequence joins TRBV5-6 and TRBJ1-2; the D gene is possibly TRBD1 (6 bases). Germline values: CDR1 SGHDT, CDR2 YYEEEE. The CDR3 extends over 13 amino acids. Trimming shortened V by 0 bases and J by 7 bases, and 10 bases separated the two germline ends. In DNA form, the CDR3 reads TGTGCCAGCAGCTTGGTAGGGGGTGGTGGCTACACCTTC. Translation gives CASSLVGGGGYTF. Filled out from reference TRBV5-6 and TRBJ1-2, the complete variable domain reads DAGVTQSPTHLIKTRGQQVTLRCSPKSGHDTVSWYQQALGQGPQFIFQYYEEEERQRGNFPDRFSGHQFPNYSSELNVNALLLGDSALYLCASSLVGGGGYTFGSGTRLTVV.

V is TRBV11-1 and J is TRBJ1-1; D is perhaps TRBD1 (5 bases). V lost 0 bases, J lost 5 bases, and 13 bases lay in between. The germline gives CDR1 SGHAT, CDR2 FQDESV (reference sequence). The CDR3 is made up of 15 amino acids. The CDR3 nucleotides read TGTGCCAGCAGCTTAGCATCGGGGGGTAGGACTGAAGCTTTCTTT. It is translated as CASSLASGGRTEAFF.

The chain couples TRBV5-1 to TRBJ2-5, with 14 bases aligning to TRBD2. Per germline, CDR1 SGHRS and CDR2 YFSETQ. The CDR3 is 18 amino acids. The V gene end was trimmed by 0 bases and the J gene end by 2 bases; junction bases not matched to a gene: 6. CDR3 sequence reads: CASSLAGTSGGGQETQYF. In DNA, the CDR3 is TGCGCCAGCAGCTTGGCCGGGACTAGCGGGGGAGGACAAGAGACCCAGTACTTC.

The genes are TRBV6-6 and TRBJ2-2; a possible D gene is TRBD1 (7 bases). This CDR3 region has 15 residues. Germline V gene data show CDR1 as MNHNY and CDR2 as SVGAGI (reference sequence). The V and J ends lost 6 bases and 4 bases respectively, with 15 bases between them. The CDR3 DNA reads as TGTGCCAGCAGCTCCCCAGGGGGGCTCACCGGGGAGCTGTTTTTT. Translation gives CASSSPGGLTGELFF.

Here the CDR3 DNA reads TGCGCCAGCAGTCAAATAGGGGACAGGGAAGATTTGTGGACCATATATTTT. This translates into CASSQIGDREDLWTIYF. The chain employs TRBV23-1 and TRBJ1-3, with 9 bases matching TRBD1. TRBV23-1 is labeled an ORF, and its function is uncertain. This CDR3 has 17 amino acids. V gave up 2 bases and J gave up 10 bases; unmatched junction bases: 15.

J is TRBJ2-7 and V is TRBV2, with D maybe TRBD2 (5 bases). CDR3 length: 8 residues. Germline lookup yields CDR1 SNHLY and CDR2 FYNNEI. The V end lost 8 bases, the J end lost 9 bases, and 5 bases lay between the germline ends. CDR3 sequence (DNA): TGTGCCAGCGGGAGGCAGTACTTC. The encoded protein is CASGRQYF.

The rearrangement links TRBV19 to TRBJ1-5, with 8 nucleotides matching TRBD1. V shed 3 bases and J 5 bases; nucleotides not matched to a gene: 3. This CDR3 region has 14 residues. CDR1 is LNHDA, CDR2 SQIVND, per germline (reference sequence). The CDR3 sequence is CASSMRDRYQPQHF. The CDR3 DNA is TGTGCCAGTAGTATGCGGGACAGGTATCAGCCCCAGCATTTT. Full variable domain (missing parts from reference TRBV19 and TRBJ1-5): DGGITQSPKYLFRKEGQNVTLSCEQNLNHDAMYWYRQDPGQGLRLIYYSQIVNDFQKGDIAEGYSVSREKKESFPLTVTSAQKNPTAFYLCASSMRDRYQPQHFGDGTRLSIL.

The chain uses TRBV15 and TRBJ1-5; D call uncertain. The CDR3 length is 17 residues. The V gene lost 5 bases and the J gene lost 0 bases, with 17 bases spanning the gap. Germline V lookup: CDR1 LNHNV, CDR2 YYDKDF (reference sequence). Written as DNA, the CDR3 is TGTGCCACCAGCTCGAGTAACCGGGGATATAGCAATCAGCCCCAGCATTTT. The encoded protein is CATSSSNRGYSNQPQHF.

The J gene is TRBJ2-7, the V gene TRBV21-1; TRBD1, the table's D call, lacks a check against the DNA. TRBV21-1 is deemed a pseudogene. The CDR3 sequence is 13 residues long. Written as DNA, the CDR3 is TGTGCCAGCAGCAAGACAGGGGGCTACGAGCAGTACTTC. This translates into CASSKTGGYEQYF.

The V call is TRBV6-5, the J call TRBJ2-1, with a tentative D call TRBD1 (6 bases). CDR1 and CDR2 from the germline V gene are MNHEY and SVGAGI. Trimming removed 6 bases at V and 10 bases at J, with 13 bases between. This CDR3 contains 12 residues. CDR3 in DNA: TGTGCCAGCAGCTATACAACAGGGGAGCAGTTCTTC. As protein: CASSYTTGEQFF.

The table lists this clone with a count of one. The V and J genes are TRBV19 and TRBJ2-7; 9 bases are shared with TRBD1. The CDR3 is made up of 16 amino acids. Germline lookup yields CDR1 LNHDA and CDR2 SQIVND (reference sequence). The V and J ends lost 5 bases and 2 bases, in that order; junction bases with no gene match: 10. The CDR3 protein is CASSPGGQGGTYEQYF. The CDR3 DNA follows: TGTGCCAGTAGTCCGGGGGGACAGGGTGGGACCTACGAGCAGTACTTC.

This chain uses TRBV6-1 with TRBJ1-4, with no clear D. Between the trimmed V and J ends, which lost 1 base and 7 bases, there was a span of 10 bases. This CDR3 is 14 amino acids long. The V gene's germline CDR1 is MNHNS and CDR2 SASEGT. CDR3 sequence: CASSEGQVREKLFF. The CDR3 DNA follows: TGTGCCAGCAGTGAAGGGCAGGTCCGTGAAAAACTGTTTTTT.

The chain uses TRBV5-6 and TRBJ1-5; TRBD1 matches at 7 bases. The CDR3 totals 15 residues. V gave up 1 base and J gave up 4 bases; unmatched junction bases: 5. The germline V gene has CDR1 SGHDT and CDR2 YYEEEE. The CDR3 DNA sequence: TGTGCCAGCAGCTTGCGACAGGGAGTTAATCAGCCCCAGCATTTT. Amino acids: CASSLRQGVNQPQHF.

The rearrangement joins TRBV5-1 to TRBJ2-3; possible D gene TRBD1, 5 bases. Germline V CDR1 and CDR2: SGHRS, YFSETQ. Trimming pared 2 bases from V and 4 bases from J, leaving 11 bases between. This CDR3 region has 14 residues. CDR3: CASSFASGPDTQYF. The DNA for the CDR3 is TGCGCCAGCAGCTTTGCCTCAGGGCCAGATACGCAGTATTTT.

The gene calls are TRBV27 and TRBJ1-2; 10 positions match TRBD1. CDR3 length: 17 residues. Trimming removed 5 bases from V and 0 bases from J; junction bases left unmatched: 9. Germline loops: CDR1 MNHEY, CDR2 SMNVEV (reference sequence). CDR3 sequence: CASSPMSGTGANYGYTF. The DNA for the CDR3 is TGTGCCAGCAGTCCTATGTCCGGGACAGGGGCTAACTATGGCTACACCTTC.

The CDR3 DNA reads TGCGCCAGCAGCGCGGACGGGGATCAGCCCCAGCATTTT. Amino acid sequence: CASSADGDQPQHF. This sequence joins TRBV5-1 and TRBJ1-5; D remains unclear. V lost 4 bases, J lost 5 bases, and 10 bases lay in between. CDR1 is SGHRS, CDR2 YFSETQ, per germline. There are 13 residues in the CDR3.

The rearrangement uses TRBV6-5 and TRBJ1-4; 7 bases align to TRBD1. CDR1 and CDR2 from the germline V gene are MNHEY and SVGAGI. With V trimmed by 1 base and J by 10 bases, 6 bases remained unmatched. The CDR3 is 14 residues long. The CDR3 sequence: CASSYLIGGGKLFF. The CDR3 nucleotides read TGTGCCAGCAGTTACTTGATAGGGGGCGGAAAACTGTTTTTT.